A selection of T cell receptor beta chains follows, all from one sample in a study of cytomegalovirus exposure and HLA in healthy donors. Data came from immunoSEQ multiplex PCR; TCRdb stores just in-frame clones and leaves some out. The repertoire holds 150,000 to 200,000 clones, with around 79% as singletons. Specimen: PBMCs. These receptors came from a man aged 45-65 years in good health and CMV-seropositive. Each CDR3 is given with its conserved first and last residue. A D gene is named only where the DNA matches it firmly. Size tells how often a clone was seen (once, few, many) or the class of an expanded clone, and some rows leave it out.

abundance: once
d_gene: TRBD2
v_gene: TRBV9
j_gene: TRBJ2-5
CDR3nt: TGTGCCAGCAGCGCCCCAGCGGGGCTATACCAAGAGACCCAGTACTTC
CDR3aa: CASSAPAGLYQETQYF

abundance: few
d_gene: TRBD1
v_gene: TRBV30
j_gene: TRBJ1-1
CDR3nt: TGTGCCTGGAGTGTGGGACAGGGAAACACTGAAGCTTTCTTT
CDR3aa: CAWSVGQGNTEAFF

abundance: -
d_gene: -
v_gene: TRBV7-8
j_gene: TRBJ1-6
CDR3nt: TGTGCCAGCAGCTTAGCACTAGGCAGTAATTCACCCCTCCACTTT
CDR3aa: CASSLALGSNSPLHF

abundance: -
d_gene: -
v_gene: TRBV18
j_gene: TRBJ1-1
CDR3nt: TGTGCCAGCTCACCGGACTTAAACACTGAAGCTTTCTTT
CDR3aa: CASSPDLNTEAFF

abundance: -
d_gene: -
v_gene: TRBV7-9
j_gene: TRBJ1-1
CDR3nt: TGTTCCAGCAGCTTCGGGGGGGCGAGGACTGAAGCTTTCTTT
CDR3aa: CSSSFGGARTEAFF

abundance: -
d_gene: -
v_gene: TRBV4-1
j_gene: TRBJ2-3
CDR3nt: TGCGCCAGCAGCCAAGATTCGGGCACAGATACGCAGTATTTT
CDR3aa: CASSQDSGTDTQYF

abundance: -
d_gene: TRBD2
v_gene: TRBV7-9
j_gene: TRBJ2-3
CDR3nt: TGTGCCAGCAGCTTTGGACTAGCGGACACAGATACGCAGTATTTT
CDR3aa: CASSFGLADTDTQYF

abundance: few
d_gene: -
v_gene: TRBV19
j_gene: TRBJ2-5
CDR3nt: TGTGCCAGTAGTGAACGGAGGGAGACCCAGTACTTC
CDR3aa: CASSERRETQYF

abundance: -
d_gene: TRBD1
v_gene: TRBV6-5
j_gene: TRBJ1-2
CDR3nt: TGTGCCAGCAGTTTGGGACAGGGGGCGCCTTATGGCTACACCTTC
CDR3aa: CASSLGQGAPYGYTF

abundance: -
d_gene: TRBD1
v_gene: TRBV27
j_gene: TRBJ1-5
CDR3nt: TGTGCCAGCCGGGGACAGGGCAATCAGCCCCAGCATTTT
CDR3aa: CASRGQGNQPQHF

abundance: once
d_gene: -
v_gene: TRBV29-1
j_gene: TRBJ2-7
CDR3nt: TGCAGCGTTGAACGAACTAACGAGCAGTACTTC
CDR3aa: CSVERTNEQYF

abundance: -
d_gene: TRBD1
v_gene: TRBV6-5
j_gene: TRBJ2-5
CDR3nt: TGTGCCAGCAGTTACGTGACAGGGGGCGGGGAGACCCAGTACTTC
CDR3aa: CASSYVTGGGETQYF

abundance: once
d_gene: TRBD1
v_gene: TRBV6-5
j_gene: TRBJ1-1
CDR3nt: TGTGCCAGCAGGGGACAGGGTGGGGGCACTGAAGCTTTCTTT
CDR3aa: CASRGQGGGTEAFF

abundance: -
d_gene: -
v_gene: TRBV6-5
j_gene: TRBJ2-3
CDR3nt: TGTGCCAGCAGTACGATTCGGGGCACAGATACGCAGTATTTT
CDR3aa: CASSTIRGTDTQYF

abundance: few
d_gene: -
v_gene: TRBV27
j_gene: TRBJ1-5
CDR3nt: TGTGCCAGCAGTCCTCTAAATAGCAATCAGCCCCAGCATTTT
CDR3aa: CASSPLNSNQPQHF

abundance: many
d_gene: -
v_gene: TRBV5-6
j_gene: TRBJ2-3
CDR3nt: TGTGCCAGCAGCCTCCGGGACTCCTTGAGCACAGATACGCAGTATTTT
CDR3aa: CASSLRDSLSTDTQYF

abundance: -
d_gene: -
v_gene: TRBV28
j_gene: TRBJ1-2
CDR3nt: TGTGCCAGCAGTTTGGGGCAGGGTATTGGCTACACCTTC
CDR3aa: CASSLGQGIGYTF

abundance: -
d_gene: -
v_gene: TRBV13
j_gene: TRBJ1-6
CDR3nt: TGTGCCAGCAGCGAACCTGACAGAGGCGGAAGGACCCTCCACTTT
CDR3aa: CASSEPDRGGRTLHF

abundance: -
d_gene: TRBD1
v_gene: TRBV18
j_gene: TRBJ2-7
CDR3nt: TGTGCCAGCTCAAGTCGACAGGGGGCGAACCACGAGCAGTACTTC
CDR3aa: CASSSRQGANHEQYF

abundance: -
d_gene: -
v_gene: TRBV11-2
j_gene: TRBJ2-5
CDR3nt: TGTGCCAGCAGCCCCTCCGGCCGGGGGAGAGAGACCCAGTACTTC
CDR3aa: CASSPSGRGRETQYF

abundance: once
d_gene: -
v_gene: TRBV19
j_gene: TRBJ2-7
CDR3nt: TGTGCCAGTAGTATCGGCGTACGGGAGCACCCCTACGAGCAGTACTTC
CDR3aa: CASSIGVREHPYEQYF

abundance: -
d_gene: -
v_gene: TRBV6-6
j_gene: TRBJ1-3
CDR3nt: TGTGCCAGCAGTTACACGACACAGGGCTCTGGAAACACCATATATTTT
CDR3aa: CASSYTTQGSGNTIYF

abundance: once
d_gene: TRBD2
v_gene: TRBV28
j_gene: TRBJ2-4
CDR3nt: TGTGCCAGCAGTTCACTTAGGGGACTAGCGGTAGCCAAAAACATTCAGTACTTC
CDR3aa: CASSSLRGLAVAKNIQYF

abundance: -
d_gene: -
v_gene: TRBV11-3
j_gene: TRBJ2-5
CDR3nt: TGTGCCAGCAGCAGGGACACGAAAGAGACCCAGTACTTC
CDR3aa: CASSRDTKETQYF

abundance: -
d_gene: -
v_gene: TRBV7-9
j_gene: TRBJ1-1
CDR3nt: TGTTCCAGCAGCCACATCCCCACTGAAGCTTTCTTT
CDR3aa: CSSSHIPTEAFF

abundance: -
d_gene: -
v_gene: TRBV6-5
j_gene: TRBJ1-4
CDR3nt: TGTGCCAGCAGTCCCGGACACGTTAATGAAAAACTGTTTTTT
CDR3aa: CASSPGHVNEKLFF

abundance: -
d_gene: -
v_gene: TRBV5-1
j_gene: TRBJ1-1
CDR3nt: TGCGCCAGCAGCGGACAATTAACGAACACTGAAGCTTTCTTT
CDR3aa: CASSGQLTNTEAFF

abundance: -
d_gene: -
v_gene: TRBV27
j_gene: TRBJ1-5
CDR3nt: TGTGCCAGCAGTTTAGGGGGGGCGCGGGCTAGGCAGCCCCAGCATTTT
CDR3aa: CASSLGGARARQPQHF

abundance: -
d_gene: TRBD1
v_gene: TRBV29-1
j_gene: TRBJ1-2
CDR3nt: TGCAGCGTAGTGGCCCGACAGGGGAAGTTCTATGGCTACACCTTC
CDR3aa: CSVVARQGKFYGYTF

abundance: -
d_gene: -
v_gene: TRBV4-2
j_gene: TRBJ1-1
CDR3nt: TGTGCCAGCAGCTTCCAGAGACAGTCAGAAGCTTTCTTT
CDR3aa: CASSFQRQSEAFF

abundance: few
d_gene: TRBD1
v_gene: TRBV6-5
j_gene: TRBJ2-7
CDR3nt: TGTGCCAGCAGTTCCCGGGACAGGGGGAGGGAGTACTTC
CDR3aa: CASSSRDRGREYF

abundance: -
d_gene: TRBD2
v_gene: TRBV7-8
j_gene: TRBJ2-2
CDR3nt: TGTGCCAGCAGCCCTCTCCGGGGGGTAGAGAACACCGGGGAGCTGTTTTTT
CDR3aa: CASSPLRGVENTGELFF

abundance: -
d_gene: TRBD2
v_gene: TRBV2
j_gene: TRBJ2-7
CDR3nt: TGTGCCAGCAGGCACGGACTAGCGGGGACCTCGTCCTACGAGCAGTACTTC
CDR3aa: CASRHGLAGTSSYEQYF

abundance: -
d_gene: -
v_gene: TRBV5-1
j_gene: TRBJ1-1
CDR3nt: TGCGCCAGCAGCGTTGGCGGGGAAGCTTTCTTT
CDR3aa: CASSVGGEAFF

abundance: -
d_gene: -
v_gene: TRBV28
j_gene: TRBJ1-6
CDR3nt: TGTGCCAGCAGAGAGGGGGAGTTTTCACCCCTCCACTTT
CDR3aa: CASREGEFSPLHF

abundance: -
d_gene: TRBD2
v_gene: TRBV5-1
j_gene: TRBJ2-2
CDR3nt: TGCGCCAGCAGCCGGGGGGAGAACACCGGGGAGCTGTTTTTT
CDR3aa: CASSRGENTGELFF

abundance: -
d_gene: -
v_gene: TRBV7-9
j_gene: TRBJ1-4
CDR3nt: TGTGCCAGCAGCTTAGATCGGGATACTAATGAAAAACTGTTTTTT
CDR3aa: CASSLDRDTNEKLFF